Following are 24 T cell receptor beta chains from one sample sequenced in a study of beta chain features in type 1 diabetes. Whole-study findings and limits: Type 1 diabetes patients had TCRB CDR3s that were shorter (moderately but significantly so) in all four CD4+ subsets.

These receptors lack a known antigen. cDNA synthesis used the whole RNA isolate, giving expressed TCRB sequences. Produced via immunoSEQ multiplex PCR; TCRdb's table is partial and in-frame only. Of about 300,000 clones detected, roughly 12% appear once; the ten largest clones hold roughly 0.015%. What was sequenced was naive CD4+ T cells from blood. The receptors stem from a young woman with type 1 diabetes.

V usage is TRBV27 and J usage is TRBJ1-2; TRBD1 is a possible D gene (6 bases). The V gene lost 3 bases and the J gene lost 4 bases, with 15 bases spanning the gap. Germline V gene sequence: CDR1 MNHEY, CDR2 SMNVEV (reference sequence). The CDR3 is 15 amino acids. CDR3 sequence (DNA): TGTGCCAGCAGTTTCCGGACAGACGGGCCCTATGGCTACACCTTC. Translation gives CASSFRTDGPYGYTF.

The chain is built from TRBV2 and TRBJ2-6; 7 bases match TRBD1. The V and J ends lost 7 bases and 0 bases, in that order; junction bases with no gene match: 3. The length of the CDR3 is 15 residues. Germline V lookup: CDR1 SNHLY, CDR2 FYNNEI. DNA for the CDR3: TGTGCCAGCAAGGGGGCAAGCTCTGGGGCCAACGTCCTGACTTTC. Protein product: CASKGASSGANVLTF.

There are a few counts of this clone. The chain uses TRBV7-2 and TRBJ2-2; the D gene is possibly TRBD2 (6 bases). Germline loops: CDR1 SGHTA, CDR2 FQGNSA. V was clipped by 0 bases and J by 2 bases, with 7 bases between them. The CDR3 is 15 residues long. The chain's CDR3 is CASSLASGNTGELFF. CDR3 DNA: TGTGCCAGCAGCTTAGCTAGCGGAAACACCGGGGAGCTGTTTTTT.

The chain has TRBV15 and TRBJ2-7; TRBD2 aligns across 7 bases. V gave up 7 bases and J gave up 6 bases; unmatched junction bases: 9. The CDR3 consists of 13 residues. Germline CDR1 reads LNHNV; CDR2 reads YYDKDF (reference sequence). The CDR3 DNA sequence: TGTGCCACCAAGTTGGCGGGAGCTCGCGAGCAGTACTTC. Translated, it gives CATKLAGAREQYF.

In its sample, this clone was seen a few times. V usage is TRBV4-2 and J usage is TRBJ1-1; 9 nucleotides align to TRBD1. CDR1 and CDR2 (germline): LGHNA, YNFKEQ. There are 15 residues in the CDR3. The V gene end was trimmed by 0 bases and the J gene end by 13 bases; junction bases not matched to a gene: 12. The CDR3 here is CASSQELDRGRSGFF. CDR3 DNA sequence: TGTGCCAGCAGCCAAGAGTTGGACAGGGGACGAAGTGGTTTCTTT.

The chain has TRBV28 and TRBJ2-3, with 9 bases fitting TRBD1. J gave up 3 bases and V 8 bases, and 6 bases lay outside the gene matches. CDR3 size: 14 residues. The V gene's germline CDR1 is MDHEN and CDR2 SYDVKM. The CDR3 is CASGRTGVTDTQYF. In DNA, the CDR3 is TGTGCCAGCGGTAGGACAGGGGTTACAGATACGCAGTATTTT. Combining the CDR3 with reference TRBV28 and TRBJ2-3 gives the whole variable domain DVKVTQSSRYLVKRTGEKVFLECVQDMDHENMFWYRQDPGLGLRLIYFSYDVKMKEKGDIPEGYSVSREKKERFSLILESASTNQTSMYLCASGRTGVTDTQYFGPGTRLTVL.

J is TRBJ2-7 and V is TRBV28, with 7 nucleotides matching TRBD1. Germline CDR1 MDHEN, CDR2 SYDVKM. The CDR3 has 13 residues. Trimming took 6 bases from V and 0 from J; bases not matched to a gene: 2. CDR3 amino acids: CASRRTGSYEQYF. Written as DNA, the CDR3 is TGTGCCAGCAGAAGGACAGGCTCCTACGAGCAGTACTTC.

A note on this clone: Additional DNA sequences in this sample encode the identical CDR3. The rearrangement uses TRBV9 and TRBJ2-5; D is unclear. This CDR3 region has 14 residues. V was pared by 2 bases and J by 0 bases, with 8 bases between. Germline V gene lookup returns CDR1 SGDLS and CDR2 YYNGEE. Here the CDR3 reads CASSVAGYQETQYF. The CDR3, as DNA: TGTGCCAGCAGCGTCGCCGGGTACCAAGAGACCCAGTACTTC.

There are a few counts of this clone. CDR3 region: CAWKAGFPSDEQFF. The CDR3 nucleotides read TGTGCCTGGAAAGCGGGATTCCCCTCCGATGAGCAGTTCTTC. The V call is TRBV30, the J call TRBJ2-1, with TRBD2 matching 7 bases. This CDR3 comprises 14 residues. In germline, CDR1 is GTSNPN, CDR2 SVGIG (reference sequence). The junction had 11 bases not matched to a gene; V was cut back by 4 bases and J by 8 bases.

This chain links TRBV28 with TRBJ1-2, with D perhaps matching TRBD1 (6 bases). In germline, CDR1 is MDHEN, CDR2 SYDVKM. The CDR3 covers 16 residues. Trimming shortened V by 5 bases and J by 7 bases, and 23 bases separated the two germline ends. In DNA, the CDR3 is TGTGCCAGCAGTCCTCAGACAGGACCCGCCTCAACTGGCTACACCTTC. As protein: CASSPQTGPASTGYTF.

This clone was found a few times. V gene TRBV7-9 combines with J gene TRBJ2-1, with 8 bases lining up with TRBD2. Germline loops: CDR1 SEHNR, CDR2 FQNEAQ (reference sequence). The CDR3 covers 15 residues. Trimming took 5 bases from V and 2 from J; bases not matched to a gene: 5. The CDR3 sequence: CASSPTSGPYNEQFF. The CDR3 nucleotides are TGTGCCAGCAGCCCCACTAGCGGACCCTACAATGAGCAGTTCTTC.

The chain combines TRBV7-2 with TRBJ2-5, with 7 bases aligning to TRBD1. The germline CDR1 and CDR2 sequences are SGHTA and FQGNSA. Unmatched junction bases numbered 10, after V lost 5 bases and J lost 7 bases. The CDR3 is made up of 14 amino acids. In nucleotides, the CDR3 is TGTGCCAGCAGCCTCGGGACAGCCCCCGGGACCCAGTACTTC. It yields the protein CASSLGTAPGTQYF.

This clone came up a few times. This chain joins TRBV5-6 and TRBJ1-1, with TRBD1 as a possible D gene (6 bases). V lost 4 bases and J lost 0, with 16 bases in between. This CDR3 has 16 amino acids. Germline loops: CDR1 SGHDT, CDR2 YYEEEE. CDR3: CASSRSYRALNTEAFF. Written as DNA, the CDR3 is TGTGCCAGCAGCCGTTCCTACAGGGCATTGAACACTGAAGCTTTCTTT.

The chain combines TRBV4-2 with TRBJ1-2, with 7 bases that match TRBD1. The V gene's germline CDR1 is LGHNA and CDR2 YNFKEQ. This CDR3 is built from 17 residues. With 2 bases clipped from V and 4 bases from J, the junction kept 13 bases outside the gene matches. CDR3 nucleotide sequence: TGTGCCAGCAGCCAACAGGACAGGCCCTCTAATGGCTATGGCTACACCTTC. This translates into CASSQQDRPSNGYGYTF.

This clone was seen a few times. In nucleotides, the CDR3 is TGTGCCAGCAGCTCGATACGCGTCTCCTACAATGAGCAGTTCTTC. The encoded protein is CASSSIRVSYNEQFF. The chain joins TRBV5-4 to TRBJ2-1; D gene uncertain. Germline V lookup: CDR1 SGHNT, CDR2 YYREEE (reference sequence). The CDR3 length is 15 residues. V was cut by 3 bases and J by 0 bases, with 10 bases left in between.

This clone came up a few times. The chain uses TRBV25-1 and TRBJ2-1, with D maybe TRBD2 (6 bases). The CDR3 extends over 14 amino acids. The germline CDR1 and CDR2 sequences are MGHDK and SYGVNS. Between the trimmed V and J ends, which lost 1 base and 8 bases, there was a span of 12 bases. In DNA, the CDR3 is TGTGCCAGCAGTGAATGGGCGGGGTTCTATGAGCAGTTCTTC. Amino acid sequence: CASSEWAGFYEQFF.

This clone showed up just a few times. The chain recombines TRBV11-2 with TRBJ2-7; D uncertain. V dropped 2 bases and J dropped 5 bases, with 10 bases sitting between them. This CDR3 has 13 residues. Germline V gene sequence: CDR1 SGHAT, CDR2 FQNNGV. The CDR3 region is CASSLKPKHEQYF. The CDR3 DNA reads TGTGCCAGCAGCTTAAAGCCCAAGCACGAGCAGTACTTC.

This clone was picked up a small number of times. The chain carries TRBV28 and TRBJ1-2; 8 bases agree with TRBD1. Germline V lookup: CDR1 MDHEN, CDR2 SYDVKM. With 8 bases clipped from V and 6 bases from J, the junction kept 2 bases outside the gene matches. The CDR3 spans 11 residues. The CDR3: CASGQGDGYTF. In DNA, the CDR3 is TGTGCCAGCGGACAGGGAGATGGCTACACCTTC.

A few counts support this clone. CDR3 sequence: CASSPRGQGGAGELFF. In DNA, the CDR3 is TGTGCCAGCTCACCACGCGGACAGGGAGGCGCCGGGGAGCTGTTTTTT. The chain uses TRBV18 and TRBJ2-2, with 8 bases matching TRBD1. The CDR3 loop spans 16 amino acids. Germline V gene lookup returns CDR1 KGHSH and CDR2 LQKENI. V lost 1 base, J lost 6 bases, and 7 bases stayed unmatched.

The genes are TRBV9 and TRBJ1-1; D is possibly TRBD1 (5 bases). The CDR3 covers 15 residues. Germline CDR1 and CDR2: SGDLS and YYNGEE. V lost 0 bases to trimming and J lost 1 base, with 10 bases between them. This CDR3 is CASSVGQGTNTEAFF. The CDR3 bases are TGTGCCAGCAGCGTAGGTCAGGGAACGAACACTGAAGCTTTCTTT.

The chain joins TRBV28 to TRBJ2-5, with D maybe TRBD1 (6 bases). V lost 4 bases to trimming and J lost 11 bases, with 14 bases between them. CDR1 and CDR2 from the germline V gene are MDHEN and SYDVKM. The CDR3 contains 12 residues. The CDR3 reads CASSWDIGEQYF. The CDR3 bases are TGTGCCAGCAGTTGGGACATCGGGGAACAGTACTTC.

The chain employs TRBV7-8 and TRBJ2-3; maybe TRBD1 (7 bases). Looked up from germline, CDR1 is SGHVS and CDR2 is FQNEAQ. There are 15 residues in the CDR3. V was cut by 7 bases and J by 6 bases, with 20 bases left in between. The CDR3 bases are TGTGCCAGCACCCAACAGGGGACGGGGAGGGATACGCAGTATTTT. Translated: CASTQQGTGRDTQYF.

This clone was observed a few times. The rearrangement links TRBV6-6 to TRBJ2-1, with 7 nucleotides matching TRBD2. The V segment lost 4 bases and the J segment 4 bases; nucleotides outside the gene matches: 7. Germline V lookup: CDR1 MNHNY, CDR2 SVGAGI (reference sequence). The CDR3 loop spans 15 amino acids. CDR3 protein: CASSSRGSGYNEQFF. CDR3 sequence (DNA): TGTGCCAGCAGTTCCCGCGGTAGCGGGTACAATGAGCAGTTCTTC.

The chain employs TRBV27 and TRBJ1-1, with 7 bases matching TRBD1. Unmatched junction bases numbered 13, after V lost 5 bases and J lost 10 bases. CDR1 and CDR2 (germline): MNHEY, SMNVEV (reference sequence). CDR3 size: 14 residues. The CDR3 spells CASSAYRDSGVAFF. The CDR3 DNA is TGTGCCAGCAGTGCCTACCGGGACAGCGGCGTAGCTTTCTTT.